Listed here are 25 T cell receptor beta chains from one sample, sequenced in a study of identical twins. MiXCR was run by TCRdb on the 5' RACE reads, yielding one entry per CDR3 protein. Of 200,000 to 250,000 distinct CDR3 sequences listed, about 7.5% were seen once; the top ten hold approximately 2%. These data also featured in a second study, about yellow fever vaccine responses in identical twins.

The sample comprised memory (CD45RO+) T cells sorted from blood. The receptors shown here come from a woman under 30 in good health.

This clonotype was seen only a few times. The chain combines TRBV5-1 with TRBJ1-1; D ambiguous. The CDR3 runs to 13 residues. Germline V CDR1 and CDR2: SGHRS, YFSETQ. V was cut by 3 bases and J by 4 bases, with 10 bases left in between. The CDR3 DNA reads as TGCGCCAGCAGCTGGTTCGGGTCCACTGAAGCTTTCTTT. Translation gives CASSWFGSTEAFF.

This clonotype was picked up a small number of times. The rearrangement joins TRBV11-1 to TRBJ2-2; 9 bases map to TRBD1. J lost 6 bases, V lost 4 bases, and 12 bases had no gene match. There are 17 residues in the CDR3. Germline V lookup: CDR1 SGHAT, CDR2 FQDESV (reference sequence). CDR3 DNA sequence: TGTGCCAGCAGCTGGGGACAGGGATTACTAGGGGCCGGGGAGCTGTTTTTT. It specifies CASSWGQGLLGAGELFF.

This clonotype has only a few counts. The rearrangement uses TRBV19 and TRBJ2-1; 12 nucleotides line up with TRBD1. The length of the CDR3 is 18 residues. V dropped 4 bases and J dropped 7; count of bases not matched to a gene: 14. Germline V gives CDR1 LNHDA, CDR2 SQIVND (reference sequence). CDR3 sequence: CASSSKPPGTGGQNEQFF. The CDR3 nucleotides read TGTGCCAGTAGTAGCAAACCCCCCGGGACAGGGGGCCAGAATGAGCAGTTCTTC.

DNA for the CDR3: TGTGCCAGCAACCCACTAGCGGGAGGGGCAGATACGCAGTATTTT. It encodes CASNPLAGGADTQYF. The gene calls are TRBV2 and TRBJ2-3, with 13 bases fitting TRBD2. The CDR3 is 15 residues long. Germline V gives CDR1 SNHLY, CDR2 FYNNEI. The V and J ends lost 7 bases and 4 bases, in that order; junction bases with no gene match: 5.

This clonotype was picked up many times. This sequence joins TRBV5-1 and TRBJ2-7, with 8 positions matching TRBD2. V shed 1 base, J shed 3 bases, and the junction held 6 bases outside the gene matches. The germline gives CDR1 SGHRS, CDR2 YFSETQ. The CDR3 covers 15 residues. The CDR3 nucleotides read TGCGCCAGCAGCTTGCTAAGCGGGGGCAACTACGAGCAGTACTTC. Translating it yields CASSLLSGGNYEQYF.

A word on this clonotype: At one end, the junction sequence differs from germline, possibly due to a read error. The chain uses TRBV3-1 and TRBJ2-2, with D tentatively TRBD1 or TRBD2 (5 bases each). This CDR3 contains 13 residues. Germline CDR1 and CDR2: LGHDT and YNNKEL (reference sequence). CDR3 loop: CASSQGGAGEPFF. Here the CDR3 DNA reads TGTGCCAGCAGCCAAGGTGGGGCCGGGGAGCCGTTTTTT.

J is TRBJ2-1 and V is TRBV7-9, with 7 bases lining up with TRBD1. This CDR3 contains 14 residues. Germline-derived CDR1 and CDR2 are SEHNR and FQNEAQ (reference sequence). Trimming took 1 base from V and 5 from J; bases not matched to a gene: 2. CDR3 in amino acids: CASSLDRGDNEQFF. CDR3 bases: TGTGCCAGCAGCTTAGACAGGGGAGACAATGAGCAGTTCTTC.

The chain has TRBV12-3 or TRBV12-4 and TRBJ2-1; TRBD2 matches 11 bases. V gave up 6 bases and J gave up 0 bases; unmatched junction bases: 10. The CDR3 is made up of 18 amino acids. The CDR3: CASSLLAGGMSSYNEQFF. The CDR3 DNA is TGTGCCAGCAGCCTCCTAGCGGGAGGAATGAGCTCCTACAATGAGCAGTTCTTC.

The gene calls are TRBV6-6 and TRBJ2-2, with D perhaps TRBD2 (5 bases). The CDR3 has 13 amino acids. CDR1 and CDR2 from the germline V gene are MNHNY and SVGAGI (reference sequence). The V end was cut by 6 bases, the J end by 8 bases, with 13 bases between. The CDR3 spells CASSEISGGELFF. The CDR3 DNA sequence: TGTGCCAGCAGCGAGATTTCGGGGGGGGAGCTGTTTTTT.

The J gene is TRBJ2-3, the V gene TRBV20-1; D possibly corresponds to TRBD2 (5 bases). Germline loops: CDR1 DFQATT, CDR2 SNEGSKA (reference sequence). The ends were cut back, 6 bases at V and 11 bases at J, with 9 bases in the middle. This CDR3 comprises 9 residues. The CDR3 DNA is TGCAGTGCCGCCGGGAAGCAGTATTTT. Encoded protein: CSAAGKQYF.

This clonotype has just a few counts. This sequence joins TRBV27 and TRBJ1-6, with D possibly TRBD1 on 5 matching bases. This CDR3 spans 16 amino acids. Germline CDR1 is MNHEY and CDR2 is SMNVEV (reference sequence). Trimming cost V 6 bases and J 7 bases, with 19 bases left between them. CDR3 DNA sequence: TGTGCCAGCAGGACATCCGGGGGGGGTCCAAATTCACCCCTCCACTTT. It codes for CASRTSGGGPNSPLHF.

The V call is TRBV7-9, the J call TRBJ2-1; D is ambiguous. The V gene's germline CDR1 is SEHNR and CDR2 FQNEAQ (reference sequence). CDR3 length: 13 residues. Trimming took off 7 bases at V and 5 bases at J, with 12 bases between the two ends. CDR3 residues: CASTPQGNNEQFF. The CDR3 coding sequence is TGTGCCAGCACCCCCCAAGGTAACAATGAGCAGTTCTTC.

This clonotype was counted at least ten times. The CDR3 loop is CASSLRPPGTRARLGAYEQYF. The CDR3 DNA reads TGTGCCAGCAGTCTAAGACCGCCCGGGACTAGAGCCCGTCTCGGGGCCTACGAGCAGTACTTC. The gene calls are TRBV27 and TRBJ2-7, with TRBD2 identical over 8 bases. This CDR3 comprises 21 residues. Germline V gene sequence: CDR1 MNHEY, CDR2 SMNVEV (reference sequence). With 5 bases clipped from V and 2 bases from J, the junction kept 26 bases outside the gene matches.

The J gene is TRBJ2-5, the V gene TRBV5-6; D might be TRBD2 (6 bases). The CDR3 runs 14 residues. The V end was cut by 3 bases, the J end by 5 bases, with 14 bases between. Per the germline V gene, CDR1 is SGHDT and CDR2 is YYEEEE. The CDR3 spells CASSSGLKVETQYF. The CDR3 nucleotides read TGTGCCAGCAGCTCCGGACTAAAGGTGGAGACCCAGTACTTC.

This rearrangement joins TRBV7-9 to TRBJ2-3, with 8 bases fitting TRBD2. Germline trimming cut 0 bases from V and 2 bases from J; bases unmatched to any gene: 4. CDR1 is SEHNR, CDR2 FQNEAQ, per germline (reference sequence). The CDR3 is made up of 16 amino acids. CDR3 sequence: CASSLATSGFTDTQYF. The CDR3 coding sequence is TGTGCCAGCAGCTTAGCTACTAGCGGCTTCACAGATACGCAGTATTTT.

V usage is TRBV6-1 and J usage is TRBJ2-3; 7 nucleotides match TRBD2. The CDR3 loop spans 16 amino acids. Looked up from germline, CDR1 is MNHNS and CDR2 is SASEGT. Trimming removed 7 bases from V and 0 bases from J; junction bases left unmatched: 10. The CDR3 nucleotides are TGTGCCAGCACCCCGTTTCAAGCGGGAAGCACAGATACGCAGTATTTT. Its translation: CASTPFQAGSTDTQYF.

This clonotype came up a few times. The CDR3 sequence: CASSFGSVSYNSPLHF. The CDR3 coding sequence is TGTGCCAGCAGTTTTGGCTCGGTATCCTATAATTCACCCCTCCACTTT. V and J are TRBV27 and TRBJ1-6; D gene unclear. The germline V gene encodes CDR1 MNHEY and CDR2 SMNVEV (reference sequence). This CDR3 comprises 16 residues. With 3 bases removed from V and 1 base from J, the gap between germline ends came to 10 bases.

This sequence joins TRBV6-4 and TRBJ2-6; D gene ambiguous. Germline V gene sequence: CDR1 MRHNA, CDR2 SNTAGT. V shed 3 bases and J shed 0 bases, with 6 bases lying between them. The CDR3 runs 15 residues. The CDR3 nucleotides read TGTGCCAGCAGTGAGACGGCCTCTGGGGCCAACGTCCTGACTTTC. Residues: CASSETASGANVLTF.

The table lists this clonotype with many counts. The J gene is TRBJ2-7, the V gene TRBV29-1, with a possible D match to TRBD2 (6 bases). V lost 4 bases and J 2 bases, leaving 12 bases between the germline ends. This CDR3 has 13 amino acids. Germline CDR1 and CDR2: SQVTM and ANQGSEA. CDR3 bases: TGCAGCGTTGGCGGGATCGCACCCTACGAGCAGTACTTC. Its protein product is CSVGGIAPYEQYF.

This clonotype has only a few counts. The J gene is TRBJ2-7, the V gene TRBV3-1; the match to TRBD2 covers 8 bases. Germline trimming cut 4 bases from V and 2 bases from J; bases unmatched to any gene: 19. This CDR3 region has 19 residues. Germline V lookup: CDR1 LGHDT, CDR2 YNNKEL (reference sequence). CDR3 DNA sequence: TGTGCCAGCAGCCGAGGACTTGAACGGGGGGGCTCGCCCCCCTACGAGCAGTACTTC. Its protein is CASSRGLERGGSPPYEQYF.

This clonotype was counted only a few times. V and J are TRBV9 and TRBJ2-1, with D uncertain. V lost 2 bases and J 3 bases, leaving 15 bases between the germline ends. CDR3 length equals 16 residues. Germline V gene lookup returns CDR1 SGDLS and CDR2 YYNGEE. Here the CDR3 reads CASSVRGDPGYNEQFF. The CDR3, as DNA: TGTGCCAGCAGCGTGCGAGGTGATCCCGGCTACAATGAGCAGTTCTTC.

The chain combines TRBV28 with TRBJ2-4; unclear D gene. Germline V gene sequence: CDR1 MDHEN, CDR2 SYDVKM. This CDR3 has 12 residues. Deletions cut 5 bases from V and 7 bases from J, with 9 bases between. The CDR3 sequence: CASSALTNIQYF. CDR3 DNA sequence: TGTGCCAGCAGTGCATTAACGAACATTCAGTACTTC.

This clonotype was seen ten or more times. J is TRBJ2-5 and V is TRBV5-1; D is possibly TRBD2 (7 bases). Germline assignment: CDR1 SGHRS and CDR2 YFSETQ. This CDR3 region has 15 residues. V was cut by 10 bases and J by 3 bases, with 22 bases left in between. CDR3 sequence reads: CAQGTGGALKETQYF. CDR3 DNA sequence: TGCGCCCAAGGGACGGGGGGCGCTTTAAAAGAGACCCAGTACTTC.

This clonotype has only a few counts. The chain employs TRBV28 and TRBJ2-2, with D maybe TRBD1 (6 bases). The V gene lost 5 bases and the J gene lost 0 bases, with 16 bases spanning the gap. The germline V gene has CDR1 MDHEN and CDR2 SYDVKM. This CDR3 has 17 amino acids. CDR3: CASSASSRTANTGELFF. The DNA for the CDR3 is TGTGCCAGCAGTGCTTCTTCGAGGACAGCGAACACCGGGGAGCTGTTTTTT.

This clonotype was found many times. J is TRBJ2-7 and V is TRBV5-1, with D maybe TRBD1 (6 bases). Trimming stripped 4 bases from V and 1 base from J, with 15 bases between. Germline CDR1 is SGHRS and CDR2 is YFSETQ. The CDR3 loop spans 15 amino acids. CDR3 loop: CASSTGGQGSYEQYF. CDR3 coding DNA: TGCGCCAGCAGCACGGGTGGTCAGGGGTCCTACGAGCAGTACTTC.